These T cell receptor beta chains were read from a single sample in a study of blood T cell repertoires in COVID-19. Sequencing was performed with immunoSEQ multiplex PCR; in TCRdb, only in-frame clones are kept and a portion is missing. The sample yields some 190,000 clones, around 90% seen once. The sequencing sample was made of peripheral blood. Every receptor here comes from a young man with active or convalescent COVID-19. The conserved cysteine and the conserved F or W are not part of the CDR3 here. Size is omitted from some rows. Given values are once, few, many or a class for expanded clones.

clone_size | j_call | v_call | cdr3_aa
- | TRBJ2-7 | TRBV7-9 | ASSKTGLGNYEQY
- | TRBJ2-7 | TRBV3-1/TRBV3-2 | ASSQPIGAGTYEQY
- | TRBJ1-5 | TRBV2 | ASSSGQGDQPQH
- | TRBJ1-6 | TRBV3-1/TRBV3-2 | ASSLRRDMVFIPLH
- | TRBJ2-3 | TRBV6-6 | ASSYPGGSGDTQY
once | TRBJ1-6 | TRBV5-1 | ASSPTPTGDNSPLH
- | TRBJ2-1 | TRBV19 | ATALGGLAPYNEQF
- | TRBJ1-2 | TRBV12-3/TRBV12-4 | ASSGQGNGYT
- | TRBJ2-1 | TRBV5-4 | ASSPGGLPGNEQF
- | TRBJ2-1 | TRBV6-5 | ASSYSGTGSYNEQF
- | TRBJ1-1 | TRBV28 | ASSPPVTSSEAF
few | TRBJ1-2 | TRBV28 | ASSSWGYRGHYT
- | TRBJ2-1 | TRBV25-1 | ASGTSGMNEQF
- | TRBJ2-1 | TRBV11-1 | ASSLARADRGRNEQF
- | TRBJ2-7 | TRBV4-1 | ASSPLPGGAHEQY
- | TRBJ1-2 | TRBV29-1 | SAVGGSYGYT
- | TRBJ2-2 | TRBV6-6 | ASSYSVGELF
- | TRBJ2-2 | TRBV9 | ASSLQGTGELF
once | TRBJ2-7 | TRBV5-1 | ASSLAGGGAPPYEQY
- | TRBJ2-7 | TRBV6-1 | ASSELTGNDEQY
- | TRBJ1-2 | TRBV5-4 | ASSPDATGYGYT
- | TRBJ2-5 | TRBV7-8 | ASSLGRTGSETQY
- | TRBJ1-2 | TRBV7-2 | ASSPWGTGTNYGYT
few | TRBJ2-7 | TRBV19 | ASSIDSGTSIYEQY
- | TRBJ1-3 | TRBV7-2 | ASSPLFRQGFSGNTIY
once | TRBJ2-1 | TRBV5-6 | ASSLFAGHYNEQF
- | TRBJ2-2 | TRBV5-1 | ASSKASGSATGELF
- | TRBJ2-3 | TRBV19 | ASSLGLAGDADTQY
- | TRBJ1-5 | TRBV19 | ASSIDPWVGRNQPQH
- | TRBJ2-1 | TRBV27 | ASRIRALAGGNEQF
- | TRBJ1-1 | TRBV3-1/TRBV3-2 | ASSSPARGLAEAF
- | TRBJ2-3 | TRBV20-1 | SASLASGSMDTQY
- | TRBJ2-7 | TRBV5-4 | ASTYDRTYEQY
- | TRBJ2-1 | TRBV9 | ASSVDPGTGVNNEQF
- | TRBJ2-5 | TRBV19 | ASSIDRGLPY
- | TRBJ1-2 | TRBV27 | ASRQQGGVYGYT
- | TRBJ1-6 | TRBV27 | ASGTAKSPLH
- | TRBJ1-1 | TRBV28 | ASSSPTGQMNTEAF
- | TRBJ2-5 | TRBV27 | ASSLTGFQETQY
- | TRBJ1-6 | TRBV7-2 | ASSQGTGREAPLH
- | TRBJ2-3 | TRBV27 | ASNKEGAGGPADTQY
- | TRBJ2-5 | TRBV2 | ASSGMRGTQY
- | TRBJ1-4 | TRBV19 | ASTESSGVWEKLF
- | TRBJ2-1 | TRBV9 | ASSVGHRGTVNEQF
- | TRBJ1-4 | TRBV11-2 | ASSLGTGRAEKLF